These 30 T cell receptor beta chains were sequenced from one sample in a study of blood T cell repertoires in COVID-19. Here immunoSEQ multiplex PCR was the method, and the copy in TCRdb shows in-frame clones only, minus some. This sample yields a few hundred thousand clones, of which approximately 80% are seen a single time; around 2% belongs to the top ten. The sequenced material came from peripheral blood. The receptors derive from a man aged 25-40 years who had recovered from COVID-19.

As concerns this clone: This may arise from a read error, as a much more abundant clone is one base away. The chain combines TRBV11-3 with TRBJ2-2; D not resolved. This CDR3 contains 12 residues. Germline loops: CDR1 SGHNT, CDR2 YENEEA. V shed 5 bases and J shed 3 bases, with 4 bases lying between them. The CDR3 is CASSPDTGELFF. As DNA, the CDR3 is TGTGCCAGCAGCCCGGACACCGGGGAGCTGTTTTTT.

This chain joins TRBV3-1 (or the pseudogene TRBV3-2) and TRBJ2-2; 8 nucleotides align to TRBD2. J was trimmed by 6 bases and V by 4 bases; bases with no gene match: 7. This CDR3 region has 15 residues. In germline, CDR1 is LGHDT, CDR2 YNNKEL (reference sequence). The CDR3 sequence: CASSPRTSRSGELFF. CDR3 nucleotides: TGTGCCAGCAGCCCCCGGACTAGCCGGTCCGGGGAGCTGTTTTTT.

The chain couples TRBV15 to TRBJ2-1; maybe TRBD1 (5 bases). Germline V gene data show CDR1 as LNHNV and CDR2 as YYDKDF (reference sequence). The CDR3 loop spans 16 amino acids. V shed 2 bases and J shed 1 base, with 12 bases lying between them. Here the CDR3 DNA reads TGTGCCACCAGCAGACGCAGGGTCTATTCCTACAATGAGCAGTTCTTC. Amino acids: CATSRRRVYSYNEQFF.

The rearrangement joins TRBV28 to TRBJ2-7, with a tentative D call TRBD2 (6 bases). The CDR3 sequence is 14 residues long. Trimming left V 6 bases short and J 6 bases short, with 18 bases between. The germline CDR1 and CDR2 sequences are MDHEN and SYDVKM. The chain's CDR3 is CASSGGWLPREQYV. In nucleotides, the CDR3 is TGTGCCAGCAGCGGAGGGTGGTTACCTCGCGAGCAGTACGTC.

CDR3 nucleotide sequence: TGTGCCAGCAGTTTATCCAGGCTAAACTATGGCTACACCTTC. Encoded protein: CASSLSRLNYGYTF. The V and J genes are TRBV27 and TRBJ1-2; D is ambiguous. CDR1 MNHEY and CDR2 SMNVEV come from the germline V gene (reference sequence). CDR3 length: 14 amino acids. Trimming removed 0 bases at V and 2 bases at J, with 7 bases between.

The J gene is TRBJ1-3, the V gene TRBV11-3, with D hard to call. Germline loops: CDR1 SGHNT, CDR2 YENEEA. The CDR3 extends over 15 amino acids. V gave up 3 bases and J gave up 0 bases, with 9 bases separating them. CDR3 in amino acids: CASSLGGGSGNTIYF. The CDR3 DNA is TGTGCCAGCAGCTTGGGCGGAGGCTCTGGAAACACCATATATTTT.

On this clone itself: A junction end diverges from the germline sequence, so it may reflect a read error. This rearrangement joins TRBV7-3 to TRBJ2-2; 13 bases map to TRBD2. Germline loops: CDR1 SGHTA, CDR2 FQGTGA. The CDR3 runs 15 residues. In nucleotides, the CDR3 is TGTGCCAGCAGCGGCACTAGCGGGGGGGCCGGAGAGCTGTTTTTT. This codes for CASSGTSGGAGELFF.

This chain joins TRBV18 and TRBJ1-5, with D unclear. The CDR3 has 14 amino acids. Germline V CDR1 and CDR2: KGHSH, LQKENI. The ends were cut back, 3 bases at V and 0 bases at J, with 6 bases in the middle. Here the CDR3 reads CASSPLPSNQPQHF. In nucleotides, the CDR3 is TGTGCCAGCTCACCCCTTCCTAGCAATCAGCCCCAGCATTTT.

The rearrangement uses TRBV7-9 and TRBJ1-2, with 10 positions matching TRBD1. The CDR3 runs 13 residues. Germline V CDR1 and CDR2: SEHNR, FQNEAQ (reference sequence). V shed 5 bases, J shed 8 bases, and the junction held 5 bases outside the gene matches. The CDR3 protein is CASSPDRGHGYTF. CDR3 nucleotides: TGTGCCAGCAGCCCCGACAGGGGGCACGGCTACACCTTC.

J is TRBJ1-6 and V is TRBV6-5; maybe TRBD1 (5 bases). The CDR3 sequence is 13 residues long. CDR1 and CDR2 (germline): MNHEY, SVGAGI. V lost 5 bases to trimming and J lost 9 bases, with 11 bases between them. For the CDR3, the DNA is TGTGCCAGCAGTCCGCTCGGGGGTTCACCCCTCCACTTT. It translates to CASSPLGGSPLHF.

As DNA, the CDR3 is TGTGCCAGCAGTCCGTCCGGGACAGGGACTGGGGCCAACGTCCTGACTTTC. It is translated as CASSPSGTGTGANVLTF. The rearrangement uses TRBV6-6 and TRBJ2-6, with 9 bases aligning to TRBD1. The germline V gene encodes CDR1 MNHNY and CDR2 SVGAGI (reference sequence). Germline trimming cut 5 bases from V and 2 bases from J; bases unmatched to any gene: 7. CDR3 length: 17 residues.

This chain links TRBV5-4 with TRBJ2-1, with TRBD2 matching 12 bases. Germline CDR1 SGHNT, CDR2 YYREEE (reference sequence). The CDR3 has 17 amino acids. V was clipped by 0 bases and J by 2 bases; unmatched bases: 3. The CDR3: CASSLATSGGPYNEQFF. In nucleotides, the CDR3 is TGTGCCAGCAGCTTGGCGACTAGCGGGGGCCCCTACAATGAGCAGTTCTTC.

The rearrangement uses TRBV5-1 and TRBJ1-5; D is unclear. Germline CDR1 SGHRS, CDR2 YFSETQ. The V end was cut by 0 bases, the J end by 3 bases, with 7 bases between. The CDR3 extends over 14 amino acids. The CDR3: CASSLGHDNQPQHF. The CDR3 region has the DNA TGCGCCAGCAGCTTGGGACACGACAATCAGCCCCAGCATTTT.

This clone was observed a handful of times. The V gene is TRBV6-5, the J gene TRBJ1-2, with TRBD1 as a possible D gene (5 bases). V gave up 6 bases and J gave up 0 bases, with 14 bases separating them. CDR1 is MNHEY, CDR2 SVGAGI, per germline. This CDR3 comprises 15 residues. The CDR3 bases are TGTGCCAGCAGCAGAGGCCAGGGTTCTAACTATGGCTACACCTTC. This translates into CASSRGQGSNYGYTF.

This chain joins TRBV29-1 and TRBJ2-7, with D perhaps matching TRBD1 (5 bases). Germline V gene data show CDR1 as SQVTM and CDR2 as ANQGSEA. The V end lost 6 bases, the J end lost 6 bases, and 6 bases lay between the germline ends. CDR3 size: 9 residues. The CDR3 DNA reads as TGCAGCGTAAGGGGCGAGCAGTACGTC. Its translation: CSVRGEQYV.

The V call is TRBV3-1 (or the pseudogene TRBV3-2), the J call TRBJ1-1; 8 positions match TRBD1. The CDR3 has 15 amino acids. V was clipped by 6 bases and J by 4 bases; unmatched bases: 10. CDR1 is LGHDT, CDR2 YNNKEL, per germline (reference sequence). The CDR3 DNA reads TGTGCCAGCAGTCAAAGAGACAGGGGATTCACTGAAGCTTTCTTT. Translation gives CASSQRDRGFTEAFF.

The rearrangement uses TRBV10-3 and TRBJ1-2; 9 bases align to TRBD1. This CDR3 spans 12 amino acids. Germline loops: CDR1 ENHRY, CDR2 SYGVKD. Unmatched junction bases numbered 1, after V lost 4 bases and J lost 7 bases. CDR3 residues: CAISGDRVGYTF. The CDR3 bases are TGTGCCATCAGTGGGGACAGGGTTGGCTACACCTTC.

This clone occurred a few times. For the CDR3, the DNA is TGTGCCAGCAGCCATCTAGCGGGGGGGCCTTCGGCAGATACGCAGTATTTT. Translated, it gives CASSHLAGGPSADTQYF. The rearrangement links TRBV4-2 to TRBJ2-3; 12 bases are shared with TRBD2. This CDR3 contains 17 residues. Germline V CDR1 and CDR2: LGHNA, YNFKEQ. V was pared by 3 bases and J by 4 bases, with 8 bases of the junction left unmatched.

The chain couples TRBV3-1 (or the pseudogene TRBV3-2) to TRBJ1-4, with D unclear. V was pared by 3 bases and J by 8 bases, with 19 bases between. Germline loops: CDR1 LGHDT, CDR2 YNNKEL (reference sequence). The CDR3 sequence is 16 residues long. For the CDR3, the DNA is TGTGCCAGCAGCCAGAGGGAGGTGCGGGCGCGGGAAAAACTGTTTTTT. Protein sequence: CASSQREVRAREKLFF.

The V gene is TRBV27, the J gene TRBJ2-4, with 7 bases lining up with TRBD1. The CDR3 totals 17 residues. Germline values: CDR1 MNHEY, CDR2 SMNVEV (reference sequence). With 6 bases clipped from V and 0 bases from J, the junction kept 11 bases outside the gene matches. CDR3 coding DNA: TGTGCCAGCAGCCGCATCGGGACAGAGAGAGCCAAAAACATTCAGTACTTC. Its protein product is CASSRIGTERAKNIQYF.

The chain uses TRBV18 and TRBJ2-7, with 7 bases that match TRBD2. The CDR3 contains 15 residues. V lost 4 bases to trimming and J lost 3 bases; unmatched junction nucleotides: 9. From germline, CDR1 is KGHSH and CDR2 LQKENI. The CDR3 region is CASSRLPGLSYEQYV. For the CDR3, the DNA is TGTGCCAGCTCACGCTTACCGGGACTAAGCTACGAGCAGTACGTC.

This rearrangement joins TRBV18 to TRBJ2-2, with 10 nucleotides matching TRBD2. This CDR3 contains 18 residues. Germline values: CDR1 KGHSH, CDR2 LQKENI. The junction had 9 bases not matched to a gene; V was cut back by 3 bases and J by 2 bases. The CDR3 protein is CASSPVASGGVNTGELFF. In DNA form, the CDR3 reads TGTGCCAGCTCACCGGTCGCTAGCGGGGGAGTTAACACCGGGGAGCTGTTTTTT.

This chain connects TRBV3-1 (or the pseudogene TRBV3-2) to TRBJ2-2, with a weak D call TRBD1 (5 bases). Germline V gene data show CDR1 as LGHDT and CDR2 as YNNKEL (reference sequence). CDR3 length: 15 residues. Trimming shortened V by 1 base and J by 1 base, and 7 bases separated the two germline ends. CDR3 DNA: TGTGCCAGCAGCCAAGGAACAGGGAACACCGGGGAGCTGTTTTTT. Translating gives CASSQGTGNTGELFF.

The rearrangement joins TRBV6-6 to TRBJ2-7, with D unresolved. Trimming took 2 bases from V and 4 from J, leaving 9 bases between them. The CDR3 is 13 residues long. CDR1 and CDR2 from the germline V gene are MNHNY and SVGAGI (reference sequence). The CDR3 bases are TGTGCCAGCAGTTACCTCTCCTTTTACGAGCAGTACTTC. Amino acids: CASSYLSFYEQYF.

This clone was seen once. This chain joins TRBV3-1 (or the pseudogene TRBV3-2) and TRBJ2-7; 7 bases align to TRBD2. The germline V gene encodes CDR1 LGHDT and CDR2 YNNKEL (reference sequence). The CDR3 has 17 amino acids. V gave up 2 bases and J gave up 2 bases; unmatched junction bases: 12. The CDR3 region is CASSQTVPGGYPYEQYF. DNA for the CDR3: TGTGCCAGCAGCCAAACAGTCCCCGGGGGGTACCCCTACGAGCAGTACTTC.

J is TRBJ1-1 and V is TRBV20-1; no clear D gene. The CDR3 totals 13 residues. V was pared by 3 bases and J by 1 base, with 9 bases between. Germline assignment: CDR1 DFQATT and CDR2 SNEGSKA (reference sequence). The CDR3 sequence: CSASKGGNTEAFF. CDR3 nucleotide sequence: TGCAGTGCTAGTAAGGGAGGGAACACTGAAGCTTTCTTT.

This clone appeared a few times. The J gene is TRBJ1-5, the V gene TRBV9, with 7 positions matching TRBD1. With 4 bases clipped from V and 1 base from J, the junction kept 5 bases outside the gene matches. The CDR3 runs 15 residues. The germline V gene has CDR1 SGDLS and CDR2 YYNGEE. For the CDR3, the DNA is TGTGCCAGCAGCAGACAGGGTTTAAGCAATCAGCCCCAGCATTTT. Its protein is CASSRQGLSNQPQHF.

V is TRBV4-1 and J is TRBJ1-2; no clear D. V was shortened by 0 bases and J by 8 bases, with 10 bases between the two germline ends. The CDR3 length is 13 residues. Germline CDR1 reads MGHRA; CDR2 reads YSYEKL. The CDR3 sequence is CASSQDWGGGYTF. The CDR3 nucleotides read TGCGCCAGCAGCCAAGACTGGGGAGGCGGCTACACCTTC.

The chain joins TRBV28 to TRBJ1-2; D not resolved. The CDR3 consists of 13 residues. Germline CDR1 reads MDHEN; CDR2 reads SYDVKM. Trimming stripped 7 bases from V and 0 bases from J, with 9 bases between. CDR3 nucleotides: TGTGCCAGCACTACCTTAGCTAACTATGGCTACACCTTC. Translating it yields CASTTLANYGYTF.

The chain employs TRBV2 and TRBJ1-3; no clear D. Germline V gives CDR1 SNHLY, CDR2 FYNNEI. The V gene lost 6 bases and the J gene lost 0 bases, with 6 bases spanning the gap. The CDR3 loop spans 13 amino acids. The CDR3 reads CASRGDSGNTIYF. The CDR3 nucleotides are TGTGCCAGCAGGGGCGACTCTGGAAACACCATATATTTT.